The clone carrying this T cell receptor beta chain was seen at least ten times. TRAV- and TRBV-specific primers were used for first-strand cDNA, which covered alpha and beta chains. TCRs were put through about 20 PCR cycles of amplification with Phusion. A constant-region primer and the V-primer adapter served as the primer pair. TCRdb re-called the reads with MiXCR, one entry per CDR3 protein. Found here are some 94,000 distinct CDR3 sequences, roughly 20% of them singletons; the top ten hold over 10%. The sample comes from a study of low-dose radiotherapy and immunotherapy resistance in tumors. Study-level background: Ipilimumab 1 mg/kg every six weeks, together with nivolumab 240 mg every two weeks, was given intravenously to patients.

CDR3 length equals 15 residues. Germline V gene lookup returns CDR1 SNHLY and CDR2 FYNNEI. The germline V and J ends were trimmed by 5 bases and 5 bases, with 18 bases remaining between them. Time point specified: after trial treatment. Treatment of the sample: LDRT plus nivolumab, ipilimumab, low-dose cyclophosphamide and aspirin (RACIN trial). This clonotype was sampled from a female donor with ovarian cancer. This chain links TRBV2 with TRBJ2-5, with D possibly being TRBD1 or TRBD2 (5 bases each). The sequencing used PBMCs, collected after low-dose radiotherapy plus immunotherapy. The CDR3 sequence is CASSSLLGARETQYF. CDR3 bases: TGTGCCAGCAGTTCTCTACTAGGGGCGAGGGAGACCCAGTACTTC.